Presented here are 32 T cell receptor beta chains from one specimen sequenced in a study of blood T cells in healthy people across ages. It was with a sample-barcoded 5' primer and a J-beta primer mix that a second PCR of roughly 7 to 12 cycles was run. Via MiXCR, TCRdb re-called the 5' RACE reads, giving one row per CDR3 protein. The sample records some 1.4 million distinct CDR3 sequences, roughly 45% being singletons. The sequencing sample was made of blood. The receptors here all came from a woman aged 18-29 years in good health.

This clonotype was detected a few times. The chain joins TRBV5-1 to TRBJ2-1, with 12 bases matching TRBD2. This CDR3 has 19 amino acids. Germline V CDR1 and CDR2: SGHRS, YFSETQ. The trim removed 1 base at V and 0 bases at J, leaving 8 bases unmatched. In nucleotides, the CDR3 is TGCGCCAGCAGCTTGTTATCTAGCGGGGGGGAAAGCTCCTACAATGAGCAGTTCTTC. Its protein is CASSLLSSGGESSYNEQFF.

This chain uses TRBV20-1 with TRBJ2-7; TRBD1 is a possible D gene (5 bases). Germline CDR1 is DFQATT and CDR2 is SNEGSKA (reference sequence). The germline V and J ends were trimmed by 0 bases and 5 bases, with 14 bases remaining between them. The CDR3 runs to 14 residues. CDR3: CSARDLGLGHEQYF. Here the CDR3 DNA reads TGCAGTGCTAGAGATCTTGGGTTGGGGCACGAGCAGTACTTC.

This chain connects TRBV29-1 to TRBJ2-5; unclear D gene. Trimming stripped 4 bases from V and 5 bases from J, with 11 bases between. In germline, CDR1 is SQVTM, CDR2 ANQGSEA. This CDR3 has 12 residues. The CDR3 sequence: CSVAELRETQYF. CDR3 nucleotides: TGCAGCGTTGCTGAGTTAAGGGAGACCCAGTACTTC.

This clonotype was recorded a few times. This sequence joins TRBV12-3 or TRBV12-4 and TRBJ2-1; D possibly corresponds to TRBD2 (7 bases). This CDR3 region has 18 residues. V lost 6 bases and J lost 5, with 26 bases in between. The CDR3 bases are TGTGCCAGCAGCGACTACCGGACTAGTGGGGGGGCGGACAATGAGCAGTTCTTC. It codes for CASSDYRTSGGADNEQFF.

The V and J genes are TRBV5-5 and TRBJ2-5, with D possibly being TRBD1 (5 bases). CDR3 length: 14 amino acids. Between the trimmed V and J ends, which lost 4 bases and 5 bases, there was a span of 15 bases. Germline V CDR1 and CDR2: SGHKS, YYEKEE (reference sequence). The CDR3 loop reads CASSQGPPPETQYF. CDR3 sequence (DNA): TGTGCCAGCAGCCAGGGTCCTCCGCCCGAGACCCAGTACTTC. Based on the CDR3 plus reference TRBV5-5 and TRBJ2-5, the full variable domain is DAGVTQSPTHLIKTRGQQVTLRCSPISGHKSVSWYQQVLGQGPQFIFQYYEKEERGRGNFPDRFSARQFPNYSSELNVNALLLGDSALYLCASSQGPPPETQYFGPGTRLLVL.

This clonotype was recorded many times. The chain employs TRBV29-1 and TRBJ2-7, with TRBD1 as a possible D gene (5 bases). The V and J ends lost 4 bases and 2 bases respectively, with 9 bases between them. CDR1 is SQVTM, CDR2 ANQGSEA, per germline. CDR3 length: 12 residues. The CDR3 reads CSVGTGAYEQYF. CDR3 in DNA: TGCAGCGTTGGTACAGGAGCCTACGAGCAGTACTTC.

This rearrangement joins TRBV13 to TRBJ2-3, with D perhaps matching TRBD2 (5 bases). Germline values: CDR1 PRHDT, CDR2 FYEKMQ (reference sequence). The CDR3 length is 13 residues. V was trimmed by 5 bases and J by 5 bases, leaving 11 bases between them. The CDR3 DNA follows: TGTGCCAGCAGCAAGGACTCGATAGATACGCAGTATTTT. This sequence encodes CASSKDSIDTQYF.

This chain connects TRBV29-1 to TRBJ1-2, with 9 positions matching TRBD1. J lost 8 bases, V lost 5 bases, and 9 bases had no gene match. Germline CDR1 reads SQVTM; CDR2 reads ANQGSEA. The length of the CDR3 is 13 residues. The CDR3 sequence: CSVTGTGTYGYTF. As DNA, the CDR3 is TGCAGCGTTACAGGGACAGGGACCTACGGCTACACCTTC.

The table lists this clonotype with a few counts. The chain is built from TRBV20-1 and TRBJ1-2; TRBD1 matches at 7 bases. The CDR3 has 12 residues. Germline trimming cut 2 bases from V and 11 bases from J; bases unmatched to any gene: 8. The germline CDR1 and CDR2 sequences are DFQATT and SNEGSKA (reference sequence). The CDR3 DNA is TGCAGTGCTAGACCCGGACAGGAGGTATACACCTTC. Translation gives CSARPGQEVYTF.

V gene TRBV27 combines with J gene TRBJ2-7; D possibly uses TRBD1 or TRBD2 (5 bases each). V gave up 3 bases and J gave up 6 bases, with 15 bases separating them. CDR3 length: 14 residues. From germline, CDR1 is MNHEY and CDR2 SMNVEV (reference sequence). The CDR3: CASSFVQGPAEQYF. As DNA, the CDR3 is TGTGCCAGCAGTTTCGTCCAGGGACCGGCCGAGCAGTACTTC.

This clonotype was counted a few times. The chain carries TRBV6-1 and TRBJ2-7, with D maybe TRBD1 (6 bases). From germline, CDR1 is MNHNS and CDR2 SASEGT. V was pared by 8 bases and J by 2 bases, with 13 bases between. This CDR3 is 13 amino acids long. CDR3 DNA sequence: TGTGCCAGCGTGGTCAGGGGAACCTACGAGCAGTACTTC. Translated: CASVVRGTYEQYF.

The chain has TRBV20-1 and TRBJ1-2; TRBD1 aligns across 7 bases. Germline trimming cut 5 bases from V and 0 bases from J; bases unmatched to any gene: 3. The CDR3 has 13 residues. Looked up from germline, CDR1 is DFQATT and CDR2 is SNEGSKA (reference sequence). The CDR3 region is CSAQGQTNYGYTF. CDR3 in DNA: TGCAGTGCTCAGGGACAGACTAACTATGGCTACACCTTC.

Regarding this clonotype: Possible read error: a much larger clone is one base away. The chain is built from TRBV7-3 and TRBJ2-1; a possible D gene is TRBD1 (5 bases). Judging by the DNA end, TRBJ2-7 fits better; the J call may be wrong. Looked up from germline, CDR1 is SGHTA and CDR2 is FQGTGA. This CDR3 is built from 13 residues. The CDR3 nucleotides read TGTGCCAGCAGCTTAATGGGGCTAAATGAGCAGTACTTC. Protein: CASSLMGLNEQYF.

The rearrangement links TRBV7-9 to TRBJ1-2; D gene ambiguous. V was cut by 3 bases and J by 3 bases, with 8 bases left in between. CDR3 length: 13 residues. Germline V gene lookup returns CDR1 SEHNR and CDR2 FQNEAQ (reference sequence). Here the CDR3 DNA reads TGTGCCAGCAGCTTTACACCTTACTATGGCTACACCTTC. Translation gives CASSFTPYYGYTF.

Only one count was recorded for this clonotype. The rearrangement joins TRBV21-1 to TRBJ1-2. TRBV21-1 is recorded as a pseudogene. This CDR3 has 12 residues. For the CDR3, the DNA is TGTGCCAGCAGCATCCGATCGCATGGCTACACCTTC. This codes for CASSIRSHGYTF.

This clonotype turned up a few times. The chain couples TRBV27 to TRBJ2-7, with TRBD2 matching over 8 bases. The J call may be faulty, since TRBJ2-5 better matches the DNA end. The CDR3 is 15 amino acids. Germline V gives CDR1 MNHEY, CDR2 SMNVEV (reference sequence). CDR3 DNA sequence: TGTGCCAGCAGTTTACTGTCTCGGGGGGGAGAGACCCAGTACTTC. Its protein is CASSLLSRGGETQYF.

This clonotype was found many times. The genes are TRBV4-2 and TRBJ1-6, with 7 bases matching TRBD1. Germline V gene data show CDR1 as LGHNA and CDR2 as YNFKEQ. This CDR3 comprises 16 residues. J was trimmed by 7 bases and V by 2 bases; bases with no gene match: 8. CDR3 residues: CASSQTLGQANSPLHF. As DNA, the CDR3 is TGTGCCAGCAGCCAAACCCTAGGACAGGCAAATTCACCCCTCCACTTT.

This clonotype turned up a few times. V gene TRBV12-3 or TRBV12-4 combines with J gene TRBJ2-1, with 11 bases that match TRBD2. TRBJ2-7 explains the end of the DNA better; the J call may be wrong. The CDR3 contains 17 residues. The CDR3 loop is CASSPTETSGNYNEQYF. The CDR3 nucleotides are TGTGCCAGCAGTCCTACGGAGACTAGCGGGAACTACAATGAGCAGTACTTC.

Here the CDR3 reads CASSSMTGVTEAFF. The CDR3 DNA is TGTGCCAGCAGTTCAATGACAGGGGTGACTGAAGCTTTCTTT. The chain has TRBV28 and TRBJ1-1, with 8 bases matching TRBD1. The length of the CDR3 is 14 residues. V shed 4 bases and J 5 bases; nucleotides not matched to a gene: 6. Germline CDR1 and CDR2: MDHEN and SYDVKM. Full variable domain (outside the CDR3, taken from reference TRBV28 and TRBJ1-1): DVKVTQSSRYLVKRTGEKVFLECVQDMDHENMFWYRQDPGLGLRLIYFSYDVKMKEKGDIPEGYSVSREKKERFSLILESASTNQTSMYLCASSSMTGVTEAFFGQGTRLTVV.

The V gene is TRBV12-3 or TRBV12-4, the J gene TRBJ2-5, with 13 nucleotides matching TRBD2. CDR3 length: 15 amino acids. Losses at the gene ends were 4 bases for V and 11 bases for J; bases not matched to a gene: 10. The CDR3 DNA is TGTGCCAGCAGTTCCGGGACTAGCGGGGACAATGAGCAGTACTTC. Translated, it gives CASSSGTSGDNEQYF.

There are many counts of this clonotype. The rearrangement joins TRBV28 to TRBJ2-5; 11 bases are a match to TRBD2. The V gene's germline CDR1 is MDHEN and CDR2 SYDVKM. The CDR3 loop spans 15 amino acids. V was pared by 4 bases and J by 3 bases, with 4 bases of the junction left unmatched. Here the CDR3 reads CASSSPGLAEETQYF. The CDR3 region has the DNA TGTGCCAGCAGTTCACCGGGACTAGCGGAAGAGACCCAGTACTTC.

DNA for the CDR3: TGTGCCAGCAGTCTCCGCCCCGACAGGGCGACAGCCAAAAACATTCAGTACTTC. Amino acid sequence: CASSLRPDRATAKNIQYF. The J gene is TRBJ2-4, the V gene TRBV21-1; the D segment call TRBD1 is taken from the table without a DNA check. TRBV21-1 is termed a pseudogene. This CDR3 is 18 amino acids long.

This clonotype has only a few counts. The rearrangement joins TRBV5-1 to TRBJ2-2; D not certain. Trimming stripped 0 bases from V and 5 bases from J, with 8 bases between. This CDR3 has 14 amino acids. The germline V gene has CDR1 SGHRS and CDR2 YFSETQ. CDR3 DNA sequence: TGCGCCAGCAGCTTGGCCGCAGTAACCGGGGAGCTGTTTTTT. This encodes CASSLAAVTGELFF.

The chain recombines TRBV20-1 with TRBJ2-1, with 13 bases aligning to TRBD2. In germline, CDR1 is DFQATT, CDR2 SNEGSKA (reference sequence). The CDR3 loop spans 15 amino acids. J gave up 9 bases and V 5 bases, and 10 bases lay outside the gene matches. In DNA form, the CDR3 reads TGCAGTGCTGGTCCTGGACTAGCGGGAGCTACTGAGCAGTTCTTC. Its protein product is CSAGPGLAGATEQFF.

This clonotype occurred a few times. The genes are TRBV15 and TRBJ2-3, with 8 bases aligning to TRBD1. The germline gives CDR1 LNHNV, CDR2 YYDKDF (reference sequence). The CDR3 has 15 residues. Trimming took 6 bases from V and 0 from J; bases not matched to a gene: 5. This chain's CDR3 is CATRPNRGSTDTQYF. As DNA, the CDR3 is TGTGCCACCAGGCCGAACAGGGGGAGCACAGATACGCAGTATTTT.

This clonotype was seen a few times. The V call is TRBV20-1, the J call TRBJ1-2, with a tentative D call TRBD1 (5 bases). The CDR3 runs to 14 residues. V lost 5 bases and J lost 8, with 21 bases in between. CDR1 DFQATT and CDR2 SNEGSKA come from the germline V gene (reference sequence). The CDR3 loop reads CSAGDLGPSDGYTF. CDR3 bases: TGCAGTGCTGGGGACTTGGGCCCTTCGGACGGCTACACCTTC.

This clonotype has just a few counts. The CDR3 DNA is TGTGCCATCTCGCGTAGCGCAGACAATGAGCAGTTCTTC. This gives the protein CAISRSADNEQFF. The chain employs TRBV10-3 and TRBJ2-1; D is perhaps TRBD2 (5 bases). CDR1 ENHRY and CDR2 SYGVKD come from the germline V gene. The CDR3 consists of 13 residues. The V and J ends lost 8 bases and 5 bases respectively, with 13 bases between them.

V is TRBV6-1 and J is TRBJ2-5; possible D gene TRBD2, 6 bases. Gene TRBJ2-7 matches the end of the DNA better, so the J call may be wrong. This CDR3 is 13 amino acids long. Per germline, CDR1 MNHNS and CDR2 SASEGT. CDR3 protein: CASSEQEGYEQYF. The CDR3 nucleotides read TGTGCCAGCAGTGAGCAGGAGGGGTACGAGCAGTACTTC.

J is TRBJ2-7 and V is TRBV30; no reliable D call. V was trimmed by 5 bases and J by 6 bases, leaving 14 bases between them. The CDR3 is 12 amino acids. Germline V gene data show CDR1 as GTSNPN and CDR2 as SVGIG (reference sequence). The CDR3 sequence is CAWADAFSEQYF. In DNA, the CDR3 is TGTGCCTGGGCGGACGCATTCAGCGAGCAGTACTTC.

This clonotype came up a few times. The chain is built from TRBV5-1 and TRBJ2-5, with 9 bases aligning to TRBD2. The CDR3 loop spans 15 amino acids. Losses at the gene ends were 0 bases for V and 3 bases for J; bases not matched to a gene: 3. Germline V gene lookup returns CDR1 SGHRS and CDR2 YFSETQ. The CDR3 DNA sequence: TGCGCCAGCAGCTTGGTAGTAGCGGGGGAAGAGACCCAGTACTTC. As protein: CASSLVVAGEETQYF.

The chain employs TRBV29-1 and TRBJ2-5; D gene ambiguous. The J call may be faulty, since TRBJ2-1 better matches the DNA end. CDR1 and CDR2 from the germline V gene are SQVTM and ANQGSEA. The CDR3 has 12 residues. The CDR3 spells CSVAGDQETQFF. CDR3 bases: TGCAGCGTTGCGGGCGATCAAGAGACCCAGTTCTTC.

CDR3 sequence reads: CAISERSQDYNEQFF. The CDR3 DNA reads TGTGCCATCAGTGAGCGTTCGCAAGATTACAATGAGCAGTTCTTC. This chain links TRBV10-3 with TRBJ2-1; D is uncertain. There are 15 residues in the CDR3. Trimming pared 2 bases from V and 4 bases from J, leaving 12 bases between. Per germline, CDR1 ENHRY and CDR2 SYGVKD.